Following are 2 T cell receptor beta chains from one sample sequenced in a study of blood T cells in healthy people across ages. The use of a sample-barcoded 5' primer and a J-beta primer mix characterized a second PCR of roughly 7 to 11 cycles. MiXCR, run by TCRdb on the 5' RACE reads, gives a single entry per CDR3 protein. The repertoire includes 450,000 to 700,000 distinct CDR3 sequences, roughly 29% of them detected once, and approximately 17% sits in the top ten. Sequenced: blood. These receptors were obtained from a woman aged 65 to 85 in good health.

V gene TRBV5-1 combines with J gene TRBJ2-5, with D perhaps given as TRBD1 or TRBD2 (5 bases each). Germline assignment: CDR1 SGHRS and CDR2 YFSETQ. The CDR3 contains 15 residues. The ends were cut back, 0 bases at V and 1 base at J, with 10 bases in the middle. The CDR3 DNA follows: TGCGCCAGCAGCTTGGTTGTGGGGGTCCAAGAGACCCAGTACTTC. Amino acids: CASSLVVGVQETQYF.

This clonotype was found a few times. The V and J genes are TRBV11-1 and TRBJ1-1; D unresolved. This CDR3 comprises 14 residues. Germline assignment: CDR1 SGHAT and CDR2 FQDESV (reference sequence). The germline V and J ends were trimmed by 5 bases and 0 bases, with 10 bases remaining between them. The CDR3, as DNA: TGTGCCAGCAGCGCCCCCCAAGTGAACACTGAAGCTTTCTTT. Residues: CASSAPQVNTEAFF.